The rows below give T cell receptor beta chains drawn from one sample of a study of blood T cells in healthy people across ages. MiXCR, applied by TCRdb to the 5' RACE reads, yields one record per CDR3 protein. The sample yields fewer than 1.5 million distinct CDR3 sequences, roughly 40% seen once. The sequenced material came from blood. Receptors originate from a woman under 30 in good health. The CDR3 runs from the conserved cysteine through the conserved F or W. D genes are given only for firm matches. Clone size is given for some rows only: seen once, a few or many times, or a class if the clone is expanded.

clone size: -
V gene: TRBV28
J gene: TRBJ2-7
CDR3 length: 15
D gene: -
CDR3 DNA: TGTGCCAGCAGTCCCGCACAGACAGGAGCGAGCGAGCAGTACTTC
CDR3 protein: CASSPAQTGASEQYF

clone size: few
V gene: TRBV25-1
J gene: TRBJ1-2
CDR3 length: 16
D gene: -
CDR3 DNA: TGTGCCAGCAGTGCCGGCGGGGGGGTGGGGTACTATGGCTACACCTTC
CDR3 protein: CASSAGGGVGYYGYTF

clone size: once
V gene: TRBV11-2
J gene: TRBJ1-3
CDR3 length: 17
D gene: TRBD1
CDR3 DNA: TGTGCCAGCAGCTTAGAGTTATGGGACAGTCCTGGAAACACCATATATTTT
CDR3 protein: CASSLELWDSPGNTIYF

clone size: -
V gene: TRBV28
J gene: TRBJ2-1
CDR3 length: 15
D gene: TRBD1
CDR3 DNA: TGTGCCAGCAGTTTCGGGCAGGGGGCTCGGAATGAGCAGTTCTTC
CDR3 protein: CASSFGQGARNEQFF

clone size: -
V gene: TRBV4-1
J gene: TRBJ2-1
CDR3 length: 17
D gene: TRBD2
CDR3 DNA: TGCGCCAGCAGCCAGGAAACCGGACTAGCGGGGTACAATGAGCAGTTCTTC
CDR3 protein: CASSQETGLAGYNEQFF

clone size: few
V gene: TRBV6-5
J gene: TRBJ2-1
CDR3 length: 15
D gene: TRBD2
CDR3 DNA: TGTGCCAGCAGCCCTCACCGGGGGGGGTACAATGAGCAGTTCTTC
CDR3 protein: CASSPHRGGYNEQFF

clone size: -
V gene: TRBV19
J gene: TRBJ2-5
CDR3 length: 13
D gene: TRBD1
CDR3 DNA: TGTGCCAGTTGCCCCGGGACAGGGAGAGAGCAGTACTTC
CDR3 protein: CASCPGTGREQYF

clone size: -
V gene: TRBV20-1
J gene: TRBJ2-7
CDR3 length: 13
D gene: TRBD1
CDR3 DNA: TGCAGTGCTAGAACGGGACAGGAGGCCGAGCAGTACTTC
CDR3 protein: CSARTGQEAEQYF

clone size: -
V gene: TRBV10-3
J gene: TRBJ2-7
CDR3 length: 15
D gene: -
CDR3 DNA: TGTGCCATCAGTGAGTCGGTGGCCGCTACCTACGAGCAGTACTTC
CDR3 protein: CAISESVAATYEQYF

clone size: -
V gene: TRBV9
J gene: TRBJ1-6
CDR3 length: 15
D gene: -
CDR3 DNA: TGTGCCAGCAGCGACACCGGGACATGGGATTCACCCCTCCACTTT
CDR3 protein: CASSDTGTWDSPLHF

clone size: many
V gene: TRBV7-9
J gene: TRBJ2-1
CDR3 length: 15
D gene: TRBD2
CDR3 DNA: TGTGCCAGCAGCTTTTCGGGACTAGCGGACAATGAGCAGTTCTTC
CDR3 protein: CASSFSGLADNEQFF

clone size: -
V gene: TRBV5-1
J gene: TRBJ2-5
CDR3 length: 12
D gene: -
CDR3 DNA: TGCGCCAGCGGCGAGGAGGGCAATGAGCAGTACTTC
CDR3 protein: CASGEEGNEQYF

clone size: -
V gene: TRBV4-2
J gene: TRBJ2-3
CDR3 length: 17
D gene: TRBD2
CDR3 DNA: TGTGCCAGCAGCCAAGGCCTTGGCGGGAGGTTTACAGATACGCAGTATTTT
CDR3 protein: CASSQGLGGRFTDTQYF

clone size: few
V gene: TRBV20-1
J gene: TRBJ1-6
CDR3 length: 14
D gene: -
CDR3 DNA: TGCAGTGCTAGACGGGGGTCCAATAATTCACCCCTCCACTTT
CDR3 protein: CSARRGSNNSPLHF

clone size: few
V gene: TRBV20-1
J gene: TRBJ2-7
CDR3 length: 14
D gene: TRBD2
CDR3 DNA: TGCAGTGCTAGAAGGCAGTGGTTTAGCGGGGAGCAGTACTTC
CDR3 protein: CSARRQWFSGEQYF

clone size: -
V gene: TRBV7-8
J gene: TRBJ2-5
CDR3 length: 16
D gene: TRBD2
CDR3 DNA: TGTGCCAACAGCTTAGCGGGACTGCTGTACCAAGAGACCCAGTACTTC
CDR3 protein: CANSLAGLLYQETQYF

clone size: few
V gene: TRBV20-1
J gene: TRBJ2-3
CDR3 length: 16
D gene: TRBD2
CDR3 DNA: TGCAGTGCTAGTTATCTAGCGGGAGCTATGGGGGATACGCAGTATTTT
CDR3 protein: CSASYLAGAMGDTQYF

clone size: few
V gene: TRBV29-1
J gene: TRBJ1-5
CDR3 length: 15
D gene: -
CDR3 DNA: TGCAGCGTTCGATACCGGGACGGGGAGGGCCAGCCCCAGCATTTT
CDR3 protein: CSVRYRDGEGQPQHF

clone size: -
V gene: TRBV4-1
J gene: TRBJ1-2
CDR3 length: 15
D gene: TRBD1
CDR3 DNA: TGCGCCAGCGGCCAAGAGGGGGCGACCCGCAGGGGCTACACCTTC
CDR3 protein: CASGQEGATRRGYTF

clone size: -
V gene: TRBV4-1
J gene: TRBJ1-2
CDR3 length: 19
D gene: -
CDR3 DNA: TGCGCCAGCAGGGGGGAGATGTTGACAGGAGCTCCCACTAACTATGGCTACACCTTC
CDR3 protein: CASRGEMLTGAPTNYGYTF

clone size: few
V gene: TRBV10-3
J gene: TRBJ2-7
CDR3 length: 13
D gene: TRBD2
CDR3 DNA: TGTGCCATCAACTCGGGGGGGGTCTACGAGCAGTACTTC
CDR3 protein: CAINSGGVYEQYF

clone size: few
V gene: TRBV4-1
J gene: TRBJ2-5
CDR3 length: 15
D gene: TRBD2
CDR3 DNA: TGCGCCAGCAACGAAGGACTAGCGGCCGAAGAGACCCAGTACTTC
CDR3 protein: CASNEGLAAEETQYF

clone size: many
V gene: TRBV25-1
J gene: TRBJ2-3
CDR3 length: 17
D gene: TRBD2
CDR3 DNA: TGTGCCAGCAGTGAATATATCGCTAGCGGGGGGGGAGATACGCAGTATTTT
CDR3 protein: CASSEYIASGGGDTQYF

clone size: -
V gene: TRBV7-6
J gene: TRBJ1-1
CDR3 length: 12
D gene: -
CDR3 DNA: TGTGCCAGCAGCCCCCCGGTGGCTGAAGCTTTCTTT
CDR3 protein: CASSPPVAEAFF

clone size: few
V gene: TRBV11-1
J gene: TRBJ2-1
CDR3 length: 17
D gene: TRBD2
CDR3 DNA: TGTGCCAGCAGCCCCCAGGTGGGGCGGGGGTCCTACAATGAGCAGTTCTTC
CDR3 protein: CASSPQVGRGSYNEQFF

clone size: -
V gene: TRBV6-5
J gene: TRBJ1-5
CDR3 length: 15
D gene: -
CDR3 DNA: TGTGCCAGCAGTTACTCGAGCTTTGGCAATCAGCCCCAGCATTTT
CDR3 protein: CASSYSSFGNQPQHF

clone size: many
V gene: TRBV11-2
J gene: TRBJ2-3
CDR3 length: 12
D gene: -
CDR3 DNA: TGTGCCAGCAGCCCCGGGGCAGATACGCAGTATTTT
CDR3 protein: CASSPGADTQYF

clone size: -
V gene: TRBV4-2
J gene: TRBJ1-1
CDR3 length: 13
D gene: -
CDR3 DNA: TGTGCCAGCAGCCAGGAGGGAGACGGTGAAGCTTTCTTT
CDR3 protein: CASSQEGDGEAFF

clone size: -
V gene: TRBV5-1
J gene: TRBJ1-1
CDR3 length: 15
D gene: -
CDR3 DNA: TGCGCCAGCAGAACTTCCCCGGGGGGGTACACTGAAGCTTTCTTT
CDR3 protein: CASRTSPGGYTEAFF

clone size: -
V gene: TRBV20-1
J gene: TRBJ1-2
CDR3 length: 11
D gene: -
CDR3 DNA: TGCAGTGCTAGTGTGGAATATGGCTACACCTTC
CDR3 protein: CSASVEYGYTF

clone size: -
V gene: TRBV6-5
J gene: TRBJ1-2
CDR3 length: 12
D gene: -
CDR3 DNA: TGTGCCAGCAGTTACTCCGGCTATGACTACACCTTC
CDR3 protein: CASSYSGYDYTF

clone size: -
V gene: TRBV6-5
J gene: TRBJ1-2
CDR3 length: 12
D gene: -
CDR3 DNA: TGTGCCAGCAGTCAGGACTTCTATGGCTACACCTTC
CDR3 protein: CASSQDFYGYTF

clone size: -
V gene: TRBV6-5
J gene: TRBJ2-2
CDR3 length: 15
D gene: TRBD2
CDR3 DNA: TGTGCCAGCAGAAGAGCGGGAGGGCCCGCCGGGGAGCTGTTTTTT
CDR3 protein: CASRRAGGPAGELFF

clone size: many
V gene: TRBV7-2
J gene: TRBJ1-1
CDR3 length: 14
D gene: -
CDR3 DNA: TGTGCCAGCAGCCCAGGACCGCTCAACACTGAAGCTTTCTTT
CDR3 protein: CASSPGPLNTEAFF

clone size: -
V gene: TRBV5-1
J gene: TRBJ2-5
CDR3 length: 15
D gene: TRBD1
CDR3 DNA: TGCGCCAGCAGCTGGGACAGGGAGCCTCAAGAGACCCAGTACTTC
CDR3 protein: CASSWDREPQETQYF

clone size: -
V gene: TRBV14
J gene: TRBJ1-1
CDR3 length: 16
D gene: -
CDR3 DNA: TGTGCCAGCAGCCTAACAAGGGGCGCGACTAACACTGAAGCTTTCTTT
CDR3 protein: CASSLTRGATNTEAFF